This T cell receptor (beta chain) comes out of a study of blood T cell repertoires in COVID-19. Study summary: Sources were T cells, B-cell-depleted T cells, or PBMCs; the material itself was cDNA or gDNA.

This CDR3 is 12 amino acids long. J lost 7 bases, V lost 4 bases, and 6 bases had no gene match. Germline-derived CDR1 and CDR2 are SQVTM and ANQGSEA. Per the authors' pipeline: Estimates of nucleated cell counts were drawn from the amplification of reference gene primers. Profiled with immunoSEQ multiplex PCR; TCRdb holds only in-frame clones, not every one. For V, J and clone size, that table is used; D and trimming come from the DNA. The sample yields about 180,000 clones, approximately 80% seen once. The sequence was collected from a human donor in a cohort sampled during active COVID-19. Sequencing was carried out using peripheral blood. This chain connects TRBV29-1 to TRBJ2-7; 8 positions agree with TRBD1. The CDR3 sequence is CSVVDRVREQYF. The CDR3 bases are TGCAGCGTTGTGGACAGGGTCAGAGAGCAGTACTTC.